The 11 T cell receptor beta chains presented below share a single source sample, sequenced in a study of a mutant IDH1 vaccine in newly diagnosed glioma (TCRdb year 2021). Preparation of the library involved the immunoSEQ multiplex PCR assay. Drawn from immuneACCESS, this table holds only the in-frame rearrangements with V and J called that TCRdb kept. Clones are partly lost; checked studies trace under half to an unresolved V gene and leave the rest unexplained. For this sample there are around 40,000 clones; 84% appear just once. The biggest ten clones account for approximately 2% of the sample. The sample's time point label, in plain terms: week 11, during vaccination. Every vaccine dose consisted of 300 ug of a 20-mer mutant IDH1 peptide in Montanide, administered subcutaneously together with topical imiquimod. Their target antigens are unknown. The sample was PBMCs, taken from a glioma patient whose treatment included an IDH1 peptide vaccine. The receptors here all came from a middle-aged man with glioma.

The chain recombines TRBV6-6 with TRBJ2-7; 10 nucleotides match TRBD2. The CDR3 extends over 14 amino acids. V shed 11 bases, J shed 3 bases, and the junction held 10 bases outside the gene matches. Germline assignment: CDR1 MNHNY and CDR2 SVGAGI (reference sequence). The CDR3 spells CAGAVSGRNYEQYF. The CDR3, as DNA: TGTGCCGGGGCCGTTAGCGGGAGGAACTACGAGCAGTACTTC.

J is TRBJ2-1 and V is TRBV6-4; D call uncertain. CDR3 size: 13 residues. CDR1 is MRHNA, CDR2 SNTAGT, per germline. V was trimmed by 1 base and J by 8 bases, leaving 9 bases between them. CDR3 loop: CASSDYSRDEQFF. CDR3 nucleotides: TGTGCCAGCAGTGACTATTCAAGGGATGAGCAGTTCTTC.

This rearrangement joins TRBV4-1 to TRBJ2-5; TRBD2 aligns across 12 bases. CDR1 and CDR2 (germline): MGHRA, YSYEKL. This CDR3 has 16 residues. V dropped 3 bases and J dropped 6; count of bases not matched to a gene: 8. The CDR3 bases are TGCGCCAGCAGCCAGGAGACGACTAGCGGGAGACAGACCCAGTACTTC. This encodes CASSQETTSGRQTQYF.

This clone was seen a single time. The gene calls are TRBV2 and TRBJ2-1; the D gene is possibly TRBD1 (6 bases). V was trimmed by 7 bases and J by 6 bases, leaving 22 bases between them. Germline loops: CDR1 SNHLY, CDR2 FYNNEI. The CDR3 contains 16 residues. The CDR3 loop is CASTELDLGRGNEQFF. DNA for the CDR3: TGTGCCAGCACCGAACTCGATCTAGGCAGGGGCAATGAGCAGTTCTTC.

This clone was detected only once. This chain connects TRBV18 to TRBJ2-1; 15 nucleotides line up with TRBD2. The ends lost 3 bases at V and 9 bases at J; junction bases unmatched: 6. Germline values: CDR1 KGHSH, CDR2 LQKENI. This CDR3 comprises 16 residues. The CDR3 loop is CASSPLGTSGRIEQFF. In DNA, the CDR3 is TGTGCCAGCTCACCCCTCGGGACTAGCGGGAGGATTGAGCAGTTCTTC.

This sequence joins TRBV5-4 and TRBJ2-1; 8 positions agree with TRBD2. The CDR3 consists of 15 residues. With V trimmed by 0 bases and J by 7 bases, 6 bases remained unmatched. Germline-derived CDR1 and CDR2 are SGHNT and YYREEE (reference sequence). The CDR3 is CASSLAGSGTNEQFF. The CDR3 DNA reads as TGTGCCAGCAGCTTGGCTGGTAGCGGGACTAATGAGCAGTTCTTC.

V is TRBV5-6 and J is TRBJ2-3, with D perhaps matching TRBD2 (5 bases). The CDR3 loop spans 13 amino acids. Between the trimmed V and J ends, which lost 4 bases and 5 bases, there was a span of 11 bases. Germline CDR1 is SGHDT and CDR2 is YYEEEE. In DNA form, the CDR3 reads TGTGCCAGCAGCCCCCGCGAGGGAGATACGCAGTATTTT. Protein: CASSPREGDTQYF.

This chain joins TRBV9 and TRBJ2-2, with unresolved D. The germline V gene encodes CDR1 SGDLS and CDR2 YYNGEE. V dropped 0 bases and J dropped 2 bases, with 8 bases sitting between them. The CDR3 loop spans 15 amino acids. The DNA for the CDR3 is TGTGCCAGCAGCGTAGGGCTTAGCAACACCGGGGAGCTGTTTTTT. This gives the protein CASSVGLSNTGELFF.

V is TRBV7-2 and J is TRBJ2-7, with TRBD2 matching 8 bases. Germline CDR1 SGHTA, CDR2 FQGNSA. Trimming removed 2 bases from V and 3 bases from J; junction bases left unmatched: 6. CDR3 length: 15 residues. This chain's CDR3 is CASSLRTSQGYEQYF. The CDR3 DNA reads as TGTGCCAGCAGCTTACGGACTAGCCAAGGCTACGAGCAGTACTTC.

The chain has TRBV18 and TRBJ2-5, with D possibly being TRBD2 (5 bases). The V gene's germline CDR1 is KGHSH and CDR2 LQKENI. The germline V and J ends were trimmed by 6 bases and 5 bases, with 19 bases remaining between them. The CDR3 loop spans 15 amino acids. The CDR3 DNA reads as TGTGCCAGCTCTAGAGCGGTTCTCTCCAGGGAGACCCAGTACTTC. Amino acid sequence: CASSRAVLSRETQYF.

V usage is TRBV5-8 and J usage is TRBJ2-3, with D tentatively TRBD2 (6 bases). The V gene's germline CDR1 is SGHTS and CDR2 YDEGEE. Trimming removed 0 bases from V and 1 base from J, with 9 bases in between. This CDR3 is 15 amino acids long. The chain's CDR3 is CASSLELAGTDTQYF. CDR3 DNA: TGTGCCAGCAGCTTGGAATTAGCGGGCACAGATACGCAGTATTTT.